This TCR beta chain was observed in a study of T cell responses to AZD1222 COVID-19 vaccine. The ends were cut back, 0 bases at V and 8 bases at J, with 23 bases in the middle. Germline V gene lookup returns CDR1 SGHAT and CDR2 FQDESV (reference sequence). The CDR3 is 18 amino acids. Clones were read by immunoSEQ multiplex PCR, and TCRdb kept only the in-frame ones, dropping some. The sample records 75,000 to 100,000 clones, approximately 90% being singletons. The J gene is TRBJ2-1, the V gene TRBV11-1; a weak D match, TRBD2 (5 bases). This receptor was identified in an adult in good health. Specimen: peripheral blood, collected on day 0 of AZD1222 vaccination. The CDR3 sequence: CASSLARGLGSRNDEQFF. As DNA, the CDR3 is TGTGCCAGCAGCTTAGCTCGAGGACTGGGTTCGAGGAACGATGAGCAGTTCTTC.